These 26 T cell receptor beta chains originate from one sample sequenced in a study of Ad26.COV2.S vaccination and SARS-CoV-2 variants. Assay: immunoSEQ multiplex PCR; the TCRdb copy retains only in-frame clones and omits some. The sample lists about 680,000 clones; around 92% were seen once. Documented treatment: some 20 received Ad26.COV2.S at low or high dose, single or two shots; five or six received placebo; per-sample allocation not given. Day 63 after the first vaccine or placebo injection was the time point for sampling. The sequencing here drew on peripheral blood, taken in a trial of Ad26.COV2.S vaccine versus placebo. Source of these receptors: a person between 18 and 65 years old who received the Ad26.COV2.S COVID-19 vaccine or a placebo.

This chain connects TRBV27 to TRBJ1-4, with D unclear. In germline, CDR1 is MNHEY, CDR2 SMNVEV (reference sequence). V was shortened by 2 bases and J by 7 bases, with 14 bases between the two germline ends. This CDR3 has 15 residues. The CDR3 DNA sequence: TGTGCCAGCAGTTTACGGGGAAACCCTGCTGAAAAACTGTTTTTT. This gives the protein CASSLRGNPAEKLFF.

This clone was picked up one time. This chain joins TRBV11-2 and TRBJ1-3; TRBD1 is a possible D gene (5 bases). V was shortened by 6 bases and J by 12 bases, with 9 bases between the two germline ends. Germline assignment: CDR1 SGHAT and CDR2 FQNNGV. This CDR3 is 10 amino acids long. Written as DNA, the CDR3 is TGTGCCAGCAGGGGGGATCTCATATATTTT. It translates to CASRGDLIYF. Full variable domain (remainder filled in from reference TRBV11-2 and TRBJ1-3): EAGVAQSPRYKIIEKRQSVAFWCNPISGHATLYWYQQILGQGPKLLIQFQNNGVVDDSQLPKDRFSAERLKGVDSTLKIQPAKLEDSAVYLCASRGDLIYFGEGSWLTVV.

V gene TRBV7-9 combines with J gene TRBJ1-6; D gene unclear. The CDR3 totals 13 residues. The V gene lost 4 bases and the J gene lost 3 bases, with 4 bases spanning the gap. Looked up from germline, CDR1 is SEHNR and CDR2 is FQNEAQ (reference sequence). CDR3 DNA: TGTGCCAGCAGCTCGAGCTATAATTCACCCCTCCACTTT. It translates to CASSSSYNSPLHF.

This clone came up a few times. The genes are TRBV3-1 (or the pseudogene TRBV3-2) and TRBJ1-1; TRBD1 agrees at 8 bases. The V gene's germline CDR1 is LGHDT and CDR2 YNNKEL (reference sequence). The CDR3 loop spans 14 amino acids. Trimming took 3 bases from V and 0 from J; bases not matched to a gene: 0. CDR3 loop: CASSQDRVNTEAFF. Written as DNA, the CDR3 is TGTGCCAGCAGCCAGGACAGGGTGAACACTGAAGCTTTCTTT.

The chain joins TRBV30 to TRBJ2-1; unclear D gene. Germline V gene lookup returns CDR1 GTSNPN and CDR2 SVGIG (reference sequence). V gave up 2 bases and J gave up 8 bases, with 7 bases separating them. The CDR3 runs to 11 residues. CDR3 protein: CAWSSKYEQFF. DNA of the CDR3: TGTGCCTGGAGTTCTAAGTATGAGCAGTTCTTC.

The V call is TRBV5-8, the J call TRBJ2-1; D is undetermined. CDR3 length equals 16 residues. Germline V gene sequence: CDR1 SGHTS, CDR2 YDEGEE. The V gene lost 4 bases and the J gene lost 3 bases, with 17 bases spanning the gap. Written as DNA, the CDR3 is TGTGCCAGCAGCCCAGTCCGGTCCAGAGGCTACAATGAGCAGTTCTTC. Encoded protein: CASSPVRSRGYNEQFF.

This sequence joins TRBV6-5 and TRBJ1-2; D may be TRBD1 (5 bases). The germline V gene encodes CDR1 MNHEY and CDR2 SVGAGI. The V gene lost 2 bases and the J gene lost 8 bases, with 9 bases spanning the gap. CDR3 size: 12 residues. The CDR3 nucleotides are TGTGCCAGCAGTTACGGGGGGGTCGGCTACACCTTC. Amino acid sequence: CASSYGGVGYTF.

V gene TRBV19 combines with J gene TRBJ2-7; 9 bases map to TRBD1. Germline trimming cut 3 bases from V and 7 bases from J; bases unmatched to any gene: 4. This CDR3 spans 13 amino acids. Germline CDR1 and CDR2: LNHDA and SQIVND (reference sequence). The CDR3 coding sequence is TGTGCCAGTAGTATTTACAGGGGGCAGGAGCAGTACTTC. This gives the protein CASSIYRGQEQYF.

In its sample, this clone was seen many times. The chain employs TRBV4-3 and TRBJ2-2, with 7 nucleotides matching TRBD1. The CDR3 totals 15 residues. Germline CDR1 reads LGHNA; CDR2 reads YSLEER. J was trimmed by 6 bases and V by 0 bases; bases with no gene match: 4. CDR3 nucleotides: TGCGCCAGCAGCCAAGACCCCGGGACAGCCGGGGAGCTGTTTTTT. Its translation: CASSQDPGTAGELFF.

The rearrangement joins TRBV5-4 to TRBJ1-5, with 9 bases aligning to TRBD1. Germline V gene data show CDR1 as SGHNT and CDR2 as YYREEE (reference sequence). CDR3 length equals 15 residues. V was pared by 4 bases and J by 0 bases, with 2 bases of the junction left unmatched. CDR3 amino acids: CASSTDRGSNQPQHF. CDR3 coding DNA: TGTGCCAGCAGCACGGACAGGGGTAGCAATCAGCCCCAGCATTTT.

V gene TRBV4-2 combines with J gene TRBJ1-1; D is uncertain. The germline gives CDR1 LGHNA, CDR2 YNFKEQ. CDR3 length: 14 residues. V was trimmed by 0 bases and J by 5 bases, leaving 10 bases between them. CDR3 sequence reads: CASSQDPRRTEAFF. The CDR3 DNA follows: TGTGCCAGCAGCCAAGATCCGAGGCGGACTGAAGCTTTCTTT.

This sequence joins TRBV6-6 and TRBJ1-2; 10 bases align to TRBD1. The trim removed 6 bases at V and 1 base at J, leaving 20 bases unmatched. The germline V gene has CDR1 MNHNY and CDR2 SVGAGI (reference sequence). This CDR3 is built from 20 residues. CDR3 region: CASSPISPYPRDRGNYGYTF. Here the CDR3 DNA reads TGTGCCAGCAGCCCCATATCCCCTTACCCTCGGGACAGGGGTAACTATGGCTACACCTTC.

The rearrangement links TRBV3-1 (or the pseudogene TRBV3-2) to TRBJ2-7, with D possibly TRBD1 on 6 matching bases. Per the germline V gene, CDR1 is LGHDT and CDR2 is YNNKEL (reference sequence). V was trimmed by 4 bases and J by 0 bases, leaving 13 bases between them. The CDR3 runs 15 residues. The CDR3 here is CASSPPGQSSYEQYF. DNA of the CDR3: TGTGCCAGCAGCCCGCCGGGACAAAGCTCCTACGAGCAGTACTTC.

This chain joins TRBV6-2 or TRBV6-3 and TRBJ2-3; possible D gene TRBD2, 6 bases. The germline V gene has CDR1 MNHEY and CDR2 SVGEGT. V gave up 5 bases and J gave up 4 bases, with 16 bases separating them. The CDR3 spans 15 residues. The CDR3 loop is CASSRRANPADTQYF. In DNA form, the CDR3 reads TGTGCCAGCAGTCGGAGGGCCAACCCCGCAGATACGCAGTATTTT.

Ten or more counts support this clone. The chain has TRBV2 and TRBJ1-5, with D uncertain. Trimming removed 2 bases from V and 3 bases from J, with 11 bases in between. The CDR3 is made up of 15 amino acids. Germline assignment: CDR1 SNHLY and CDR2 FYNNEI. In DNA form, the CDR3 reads TGTGCCAGCAGTGAAAGGGCCGGTTTCAATCAGCCCCAGCATTTT. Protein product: CASSERAGFNQPQHF.

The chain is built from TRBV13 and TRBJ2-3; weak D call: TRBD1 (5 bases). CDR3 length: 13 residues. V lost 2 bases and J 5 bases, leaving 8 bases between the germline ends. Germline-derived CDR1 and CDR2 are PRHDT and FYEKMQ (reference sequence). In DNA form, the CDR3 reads TGTGCCAGCAGCTTATGGCAGGGAGATACGCAGTATTTT. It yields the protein CASSLWQGDTQYF.

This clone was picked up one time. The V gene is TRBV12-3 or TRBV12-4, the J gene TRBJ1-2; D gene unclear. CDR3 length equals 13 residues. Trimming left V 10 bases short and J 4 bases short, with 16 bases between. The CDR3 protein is CATRSGGLYGYTF. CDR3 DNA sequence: TGTGCCACTCGATCGGGCGGGCTCTATGGCTACACCTTC.

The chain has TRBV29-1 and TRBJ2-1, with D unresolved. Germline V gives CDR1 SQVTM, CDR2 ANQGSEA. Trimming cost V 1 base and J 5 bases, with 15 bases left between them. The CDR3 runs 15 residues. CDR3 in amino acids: CSVEAPPTANNEQFF. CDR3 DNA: TGCAGCGTTGAAGCACCGCCGACTGCGAACAATGAGCAGTTCTTC.

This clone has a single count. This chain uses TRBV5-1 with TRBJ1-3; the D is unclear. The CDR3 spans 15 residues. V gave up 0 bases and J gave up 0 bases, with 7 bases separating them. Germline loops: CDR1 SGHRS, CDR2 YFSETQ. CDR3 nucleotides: TGCGCCAGCAGCTTGGCCAGCAACTCTGGAAACACCATATATTTT. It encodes CASSLASNSGNTIYF.

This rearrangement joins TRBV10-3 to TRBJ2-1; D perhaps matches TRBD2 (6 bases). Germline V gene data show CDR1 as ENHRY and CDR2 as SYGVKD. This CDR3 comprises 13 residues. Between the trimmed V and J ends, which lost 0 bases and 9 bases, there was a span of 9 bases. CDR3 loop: CAISESGGAEQFF. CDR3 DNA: TGTGCCATCAGTGAGTCCGGCGGGGCTGAGCAGTTCTTC.

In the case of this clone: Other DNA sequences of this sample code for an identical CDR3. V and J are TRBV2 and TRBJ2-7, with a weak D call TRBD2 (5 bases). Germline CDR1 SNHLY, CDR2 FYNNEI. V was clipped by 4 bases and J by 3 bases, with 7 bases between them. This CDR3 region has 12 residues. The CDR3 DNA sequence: TGTGCCAGCAGTGGCGGAGGCTACGAGCAGTACTTC. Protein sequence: CASSGGGYEQYF.

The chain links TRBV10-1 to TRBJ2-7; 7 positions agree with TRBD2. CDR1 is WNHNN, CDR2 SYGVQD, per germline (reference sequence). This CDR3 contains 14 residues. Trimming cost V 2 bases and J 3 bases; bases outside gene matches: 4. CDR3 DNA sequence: TGCGCCAGCAGTGAGGATGCGGGAGTCTACGAGCAGTACTTC. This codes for CASSEDAGVYEQYF.

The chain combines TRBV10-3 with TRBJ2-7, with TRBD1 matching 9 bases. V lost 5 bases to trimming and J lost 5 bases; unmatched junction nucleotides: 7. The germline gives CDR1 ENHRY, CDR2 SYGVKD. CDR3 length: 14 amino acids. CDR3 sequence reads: CAISLGQGSHEQYF. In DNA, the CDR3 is TGTGCCATCAGTCTGGGACAGGGAAGCCACGAGCAGTACTTC.

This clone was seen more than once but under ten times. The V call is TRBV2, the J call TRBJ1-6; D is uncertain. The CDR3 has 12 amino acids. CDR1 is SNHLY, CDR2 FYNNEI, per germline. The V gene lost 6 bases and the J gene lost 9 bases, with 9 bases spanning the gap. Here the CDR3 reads CASRREGSPLHF. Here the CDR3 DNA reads TGTGCCAGCAGAAGGGAAGGTTCACCCCTCCACTTT.

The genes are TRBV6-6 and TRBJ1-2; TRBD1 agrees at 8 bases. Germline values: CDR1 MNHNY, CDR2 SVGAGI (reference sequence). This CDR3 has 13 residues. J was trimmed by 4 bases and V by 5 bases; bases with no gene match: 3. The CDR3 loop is CASSGQGGYGYTF. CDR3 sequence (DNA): TGTGCCAGCAGTGGACAGGGAGGCTATGGCTACACCTTC.

For the CDR3, the DNA is TGTGCCAGCAGTCCAACAGGGGTAGGAAACACCATATATTTT. Its protein product is CASSPTGVGNTIYF. The V call is TRBV7-8, the J call TRBJ1-3; 7 nucleotides align to TRBD1. V dropped 6 bases and J dropped 4; count of bases not matched to a gene: 6. CDR1 and CDR2 from the germline V gene are SGHVS and FQNEAQ. The CDR3 runs to 14 residues.